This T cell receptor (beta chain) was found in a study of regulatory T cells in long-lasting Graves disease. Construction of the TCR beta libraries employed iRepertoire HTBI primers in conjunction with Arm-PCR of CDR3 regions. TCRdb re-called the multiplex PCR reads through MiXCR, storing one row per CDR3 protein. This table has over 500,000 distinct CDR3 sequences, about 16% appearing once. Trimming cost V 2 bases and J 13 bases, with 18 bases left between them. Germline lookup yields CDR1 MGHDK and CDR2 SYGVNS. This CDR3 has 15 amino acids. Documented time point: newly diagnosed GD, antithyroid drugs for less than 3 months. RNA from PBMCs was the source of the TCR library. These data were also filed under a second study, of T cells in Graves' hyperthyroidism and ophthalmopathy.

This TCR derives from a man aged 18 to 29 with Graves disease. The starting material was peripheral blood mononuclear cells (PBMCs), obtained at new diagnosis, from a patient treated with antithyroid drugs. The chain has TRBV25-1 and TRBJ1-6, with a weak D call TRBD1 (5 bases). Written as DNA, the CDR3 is TGTGCCAGCAGTGAAGTAGGGGTCAGCCGCCCGCCCCTCCACTTT. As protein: CASSEVGVSRPPLHF.